This paragraph reports one T cell receptor (beta chain). This sample was included in a study of OX40 agonist ivuxolimab in advanced cancers. The CDR3 contains 14 residues. Germline-derived CDR1 and CDR2 are MDHEN and SYDVKM. Trimming removed 4 bases from V and 1 base from J; junction bases left unmatched: 4. TCRdb's copy holds only in-frame clones and misses some; the assay was immunoSEQ multiplex PCR. The profile shows some 60,000 clones, almost 95% of them singletons. Sequencing used CD4+ or CD8+ T cells sorted from blood, obtained in a trial of the OX40 agonist ivuxolimab. This clonotype was obtained from an adult with an advanced solid tumor such as melanoma, head and neck, liver or kidney cancer. This sequence joins TRBV28 and TRBJ2-7, with 7 positions matching TRBD1. The CDR3 reads CASSYMTGSYEQYF. For the CDR3, the DNA is TGTGCCAGCAGTTACATGACAGGGTCCTACGAGCAGTACTTC. Drawing the rest from reference TRBV28 and TRBJ2-7, the complete variable domain is DVKVTQSSRYLVKRTGEKVFLECVQDMDHENMFWYRQDPGLGLRLIYFSYDVKMKEKGDIPEGYSVSREKKERFSLILESASTNQTSMYLCASSYMTGSYEQYFGPGTRLTVT.